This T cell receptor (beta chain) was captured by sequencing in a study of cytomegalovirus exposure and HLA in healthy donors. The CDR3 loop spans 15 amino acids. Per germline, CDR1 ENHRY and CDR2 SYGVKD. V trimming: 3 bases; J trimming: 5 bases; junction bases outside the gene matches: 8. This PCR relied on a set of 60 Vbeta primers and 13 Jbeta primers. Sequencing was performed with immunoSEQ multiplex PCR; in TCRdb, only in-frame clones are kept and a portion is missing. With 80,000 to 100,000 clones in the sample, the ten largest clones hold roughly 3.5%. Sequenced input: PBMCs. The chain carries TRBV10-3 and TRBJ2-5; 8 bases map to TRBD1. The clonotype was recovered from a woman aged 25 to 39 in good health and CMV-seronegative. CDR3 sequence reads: CAISDPTGAGETQYF. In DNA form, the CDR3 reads TGTGCCATCAGTGACCCGACAGGGGCCGGTGAGACCCAGTACTTC.